A single T cell receptor beta chain is shown here with its context. Its antigen is still unknown. This sample stems from a study of T cells in Graves' hyperthyroidism and ophthalmopathy. Amplification targeted TCR beta CDR3 regions from RNA transcripts. With the HTBI primer set, the TCR CDR3 went through a first round of RT-PCR. TCRdb reanalysed the multiplex PCR reads using MiXCR and keeps one entry per CDR3 protein. The data contain under 400,000 distinct CDR3 sequences, around 25% of them singletons. Broader study findings: Before onset, ophthalmopathy was predicted by the model a median roughly six months earlier.

Specimen: blood. The sequence was collected from a man aged 45-65 years with Graves' hyperthyroidism.

The CDR3 spells CASSEEIGSIQYF. DNA for the CDR3: TGTGCCAGCAGTGAAGAGATCGGGAGCATTCAGTACTTC. The rearrangement uses TRBV2 and TRBJ2-4; tentatively, D is TRBD2 (6 bases). CDR3 length equals 13 residues. Trimming took off 1 base at V and 9 bases at J, with 10 bases between the two ends. Germline V gives CDR1 SNHLY, CDR2 FYNNEI.